This T cell receptor (beta chain) was observed in a study of PD-1 blockade in classical Hodgkin lymphoma (dated by TCRdb to the early 2020s). Background for the entire study: Nivolumab dosing was 3 mg/kg intravenously every 2 weeks, continuing until either disease progression or unacceptable toxicity. The study used CyTOF and TCR beta sequencing to define a peripheral blood immune signature of response to PD-1 blockade in classical Hodgkin lymphoma.

Comments on this clone: The antigen it binds to is not known. Base quality data are lacking; no much larger clone is found one base away.

The label giving this sample's time point can be read as: cycle 4 day 1 (C4D1), after less than seven weeks of nivolumab. Relapse after autologous stem cell transplantation had occurred in all trial patients, and cohorts A, B and C were distinguished by prior brentuximab vedotin exposure. Using a Miltenyi CD4+ T cell isolation kit, CD4+ T cells were purified from thawed PBMCs through magnetic negative selection. The trial cohort was composed of approximately 56 patients with relapsed/refractory classical Hodgkin lymphoma, for whom complete response, partial response or progressive disease was recorded as best overall response. Trial patients were treated with single-agent nivolumab in the multi-cohort phase II CheckMate 205 trial. An independent review committee assessed best overall response by applying the 2007 International Working Group response criteria. PBMCs from the trial were collected at three points: immediately before nivolumab initiation (C1D1), and during therapy at cycle 2 day 1 and cycle 4 day 1. Peripheral blood was collected in 8 mL Vacutainer Cell Preparation Tubes, from which PBMCs were isolated by centrifugation and then cryopreserved. Purified CD4+ and CD8+ fractions were prepared only for cases where an additional PBMC sample was available. Magnetically labelled cells were depleted on LS columns in a quadroMACS separator, and the flow-through was collected as the purified fraction.

The Qiagen DNeasy kit was used to extract genomic DNA both from unsorted PBMCs and from the negatively selected CD4+ and CD8+ fractions. Using primers that anneal to V and J segments, immunoSEQ multiplex PCR amplified the TCR beta CDR3 regions. A synthetic immune receptor repertoire was used to minimize amplification bias, and remaining bias was computationally removed after sequencing. Per the source publication's procedure: Custom Python scripts were used to quantify repertoire diversity as the Shannon entropy index. Unsorted, CD4+ and CD8+ repertoires were analyzed separately, except in combined analyses where CD4+ and CD8+ sequences were merged in silico. Clonal expansion was defined as a frequency increase of at least 2-fold after treatment compared with C1D1, and clones undetected at baseline were assigned a pseudocount of 0.5. Singleton clones were defined as clones with 0 or 1 copy at C1D1, and non-singleton clones were defined as clones with 2 or more copies. Clones expanded in unsorted samples were labelled as CD4+, CD8+ or unknown by matching protein sequences in sorted samples from the same patient. Diversity changes from C1D1 to C4D1 were tested in paired samples using Wilcoxon tests. What TCRdb holds here is the immuneACCESS table cut down to in-frame rearrangements. Part of the clones is not present; checked against another copy, under half of the missing clones reflect an unresolved V gene, and the others are unexplained. V and J calls plus clone size are reproduced from that table; the DNA served to infer D and trimming. For this sample the table gives around 29,000 clones, of which 80% to 90% were detected only once. The ten most abundant clones make up 0.5% to 0.65% of the sample.

General conclusions and limits of the study: By C4D1, a significant rise was seen in CD4+ TCR diversity but not in CD8+ TCR diversity (p=0.0027 vs p=0.16), and the rise was most apparent among complete responders (p=0.02). Baseline diversity similar to that of newly diagnosed patients was observed in trial patients achieving complete response, whereas significantly lower diversity was observed in partial responders and progressors. The study covered only a single clinical trial cohort, and the causes of the repertoire differences, possibly disease activity or prior therapy, were still not defined. Baseline TCR diversity was reported to be lower in newly diagnosed patients than in healthy donors and to be lower still in relapsed/refractory patients. Patients starting nivolumab less than 1 year after ASCT had lower diversity and were excluded from later analyses to avoid confounding by immune reconstitution.

CDR1 LNHDA and CDR2 SQIVND are derived from the germline V gene (reference sequence). V loses 0 bases of germline sequence and J loses 4 bases, and the interval between the two ends is 15 bases. The CDR3, from cysteine to phenylalanine, totals 16 residues. Only CDR3 DNA remains: 48 bases, in frame from the first base. Sequencing was performed on CD4+ T cells from blood, taken before the fourth cycle of nivolumab. Here the chain combines TRBV19 and TRBJ1-1, with TRBD1 tentatively as D gene (5 bases match). The receptor comes from a human donor with classical Hodgkin lymphoma. The bases read TGTGCCAGTAGTATAGATCTGATGGGACGGATCACTGAAGCTTTCTTT. Translated, it reads CASSIDLMGRITEAFF.